This is a list of T cell receptor beta chains from one sample in a study of blood T cell repertoires in COVID-19. The data were produced by immunoSEQ multiplex PCR, yet TCRdb's version contains in-frame clones alone and is incomplete. In the table there are 250,000 to 300,000 clones, 75% to 90% of which are singletons. The sample consisted of PBMCs or T cells enriched from blood (not recorded which). The receptors stem from a woman between 35 and 50 years old who had recovered from COVID-19. CDR3s include the opening cysteine and the closing phenylalanine or tryptophan. Fields, in order: CDR3 DNA, CDR3 protein, clone size, V gene, J gene, D gene. The D gene is left open where the match is weak. Clone sizes are given selectively: once, few, many, or a class where the clone is expanded.

cdr3_nt: TGTGCCAGCAGTGTCAGACAGGAGAATAGCAATCAGCCCCAGCATTTT
cdr3_aa: CASSVRQENSNQPQHF
clone_size: -
v_call: TRBV2
j_call: TRBJ1-5
d_call: -

cdr3_nt: TGTGCCAGCGGGAGGGTTGGGAGCTCCTACAATGAGCAGTTCTTC
cdr3_aa: CASGRVGSSYNEQFF
clone_size: -
v_call: TRBV6-5
j_call: TRBJ2-1
d_call: TRBD2

cdr3_nt: TGTGCCAGCAGCCACCTGGGACAGATCAACTATGGCTACACCTTC
cdr3_aa: CASSHLGQINYGYTF
clone_size: -
v_call: TRBV3-1/TRBV3-2
j_call: TRBJ1-2
d_call: TRBD1

cdr3_nt: TGTGCCAGCAGCTTGCGGACAGGGACTAACTATGGCTACACCTTC
cdr3_aa: CASSLRTGTNYGYTF
clone_size: -
v_call: TRBV7-2
j_call: TRBJ1-2
d_call: TRBD1

cdr3_nt: TGTGCCAGCAGCCGGGACAGGATTTATCAGCCCCAGCATTTT
cdr3_aa: CASSRDRIYQPQHF
clone_size: -
v_call: TRBV6-5
j_call: TRBJ1-5
d_call: TRBD1

cdr3_nt: TGTGCCAGCAGTTACTCAGCAGGGGACACTGAAGCTTTCTTT
cdr3_aa: CASSYSAGDTEAFF
clone_size: few
v_call: TRBV6-5
j_call: TRBJ1-1
d_call: -

cdr3_nt: TGTGCCTGGAACCCCCTTTCTGGCGGGGGGATCACCGGGGAGCTGTTTTTT
cdr3_aa: CAWNPLSGGGITGELFF
clone_size: -
v_call: TRBV30
j_call: TRBJ2-2
d_call: TRBD2

cdr3_nt: TGTGCCAGCGGACAGGGACGGAATCAGCCCCAGCATTTT
cdr3_aa: CASGQGRNQPQHF
clone_size: -
v_call: TRBV6-6
j_call: TRBJ1-5
d_call: TRBD1

cdr3_nt: TGTGCCAGCAGTCCCAGGGGGCAGTCCCACTATGGCTACACCTTC
cdr3_aa: CASSPRGQSHYGYTF
clone_size: -
v_call: TRBV3-1/TRBV3-2
j_call: TRBJ1-2
d_call: TRBD1

cdr3_nt: TGTGCCAGTAGGGGGGGACAGGTAGTGGGCATTCAGTACTTC
cdr3_aa: CASRGGQVVGIQYF
clone_size: -
v_call: TRBV19
j_call: TRBJ2-4
d_call: TRBD1

cdr3_nt: TGTGCCAGCAGTCTAGCGAGGTCAGATACGCAGTATTTT
cdr3_aa: CASSLARSDTQYF
clone_size: -
v_call: TRBV2
j_call: TRBJ2-3
d_call: -

cdr3_nt: TGTGCCAGCACCAGGGACATCGGTCAAGAGACCCAGTACTTC
cdr3_aa: CASTRDIGQETQYF
clone_size: -
v_call: TRBV2
j_call: TRBJ2-5
d_call: -

cdr3_nt: TGTGCCAGCAGCTCTTACTGGGACAGAACTTCCGAGCAGTACTTC
cdr3_aa: CASSSYWDRTSEQYF
clone_size: -
v_call: TRBV7-8
j_call: TRBJ2-7
d_call: TRBD1

cdr3_nt: TGTGCCAGCTCTGGACAGGCGAACACTGAAGCTTTCTTT
cdr3_aa: CASSGQANTEAFF
clone_size: -
v_call: TRBV18
j_call: TRBJ1-1
d_call: TRBD1

cdr3_nt: TGCGCCACGCACCCGACTAGCGGGGACGAGCAGTACTTC
cdr3_aa: CATHPTSGDEQYF
clone_size: -
v_call: TRBV10-2
j_call: TRBJ2-7
d_call: TRBD2

cdr3_nt: TGCAGTGCTAGTCCCCGACAGGCCCCCTACAATGAGCAGTTCTTC
cdr3_aa: CSASPRQAPYNEQFF
clone_size: -
v_call: TRBV20-1
j_call: TRBJ2-1
d_call: -

cdr3_nt: TGTGCCAGTAAGGGGGACGGGGCCGAGCAGTACTTC
cdr3_aa: CASKGDGAEQYF
clone_size: -
v_call: TRBV19
j_call: TRBJ2-7
d_call: -

cdr3_nt: TGTGCCAGCAGCTTACAGGGAACGACTAACTATGGCTACACCTTC
cdr3_aa: CASSLQGTTNYGYTF
clone_size: -
v_call: TRBV7-2
j_call: TRBJ1-2
d_call: -

cdr3_nt: TGTGCCACCAGCAGACCTCATAGGGGTGAGCAGTTCTTC
cdr3_aa: CATSRPHRGEQFF
clone_size: -
v_call: TRBV15
j_call: TRBJ2-1
d_call: -

cdr3_nt: TGTGCCAGCAGTTTTCAGGACAGGGTAGGCTACACCTTC
cdr3_aa: CASSFQDRVGYTF
clone_size: once
v_call: TRBV28
j_call: TRBJ1-2
d_call: TRBD1

cdr3_nt: TGTGCCAGTAGTCCCACGGGACTAGGGTCTGAAAAACTGTTTTTT
cdr3_aa: CASSPTGLGSEKLFF
clone_size: once
v_call: TRBV19
j_call: TRBJ1-4
d_call: -

cdr3_nt: TGTGCCAGCAGCTTAGCCCGTCAGACAGGCAATCAGCCCCAGCATTTT
cdr3_aa: CASSLARQTGNQPQHF
clone_size: -
v_call: TRBV7-2
j_call: TRBJ1-5
d_call: -

cdr3_nt: TGTGCCAGCAGTGAATGGACAGGGGGCACTGAAGCTTTCTTT
cdr3_aa: CASSEWTGGTEAFF
clone_size: -
v_call: TRBV6-1
j_call: TRBJ1-1
d_call: TRBD1

cdr3_nt: TGTGCCAGCAGCTTAGCGGTAGCGGCACCCAACACCGGGGAGCTGTTTTTT
cdr3_aa: CASSLAVAAPNTGELFF
clone_size: -
v_call: TRBV7-2
j_call: TRBJ2-2
d_call: -

cdr3_nt: TGCGCCAGCAGCTCGGAGGGCAGTCAGCCCACCGGGGAGCTGTTTTTT
cdr3_aa: CASSSEGSQPTGELFF
clone_size: -
v_call: TRBV5-1
j_call: TRBJ2-2
d_call: -

cdr3_nt: TGTGCCAGCAGTTTCACCCACGGACAGGGGAGAGATACAGATACGCAGTATTTT
cdr3_aa: CASSFTHGQGRDTDTQYF
clone_size: -
v_call: TRBV28
j_call: TRBJ2-3
d_call: TRBD1

cdr3_nt: TGCGCCAGCAGCTCGAGTCCCGGGACAGGGAACTATGGCTACACCTTC
cdr3_aa: CASSSSPGTGNYGYTF
clone_size: -
v_call: TRBV5-1
j_call: TRBJ1-2
d_call: TRBD1

cdr3_nt: TGTGCCAGCAGTCCGGGAGGGACAGTGAACTATGGCTACACCTTC
cdr3_aa: CASSPGGTVNYGYTF
clone_size: -
v_call: TRBV25-1
j_call: TRBJ1-2
d_call: TRBD1

cdr3_nt: TGCAGCGTTGCCTTACACCCCTCTGGAAACACCATATATTTT
cdr3_aa: CSVALHPSGNTIYF
clone_size: -
v_call: TRBV29-1
j_call: TRBJ1-3
d_call: -

cdr3_nt: TGTGCCAGCAGCTTAACTGTAAACACTGAAGCTTTCTTT
cdr3_aa: CASSLTVNTEAFF
clone_size: -
v_call: TRBV7-9
j_call: TRBJ1-1
d_call: -

cdr3_nt: TGTGCCATCAGTGATCCGAGCGGGAGCTCCTACGAGCAGTACTTC
cdr3_aa: CAISDPSGSSYEQYF
clone_size: -
v_call: TRBV10-3
j_call: TRBJ2-7
d_call: TRBD2

cdr3_nt: TGCGCCAGCAGCCTGCGGGGCGGGCTAAGACTAGCGGGAGAAAATGAGCAGTTCTTC
cdr3_aa: CASSLRGGLRLAGENEQFF
clone_size: -
v_call: TRBV4-3
j_call: TRBJ2-1
d_call: TRBD2

cdr3_nt: TGTGCCAGCAGCTTAGGGACAGCGGGAGGCACAGATACGCAGTATTTT
cdr3_aa: CASSLGTAGGTDTQYF
clone_size: -
v_call: TRBV7-2
j_call: TRBJ2-3
d_call: TRBD2

cdr3_nt: TGCGCCAGCAGCTCAACGACCGGAGGGTATGGCTACACCTTC
cdr3_aa: CASSSTTGGYGYTF
clone_size: -
v_call: TRBV5-1
j_call: TRBJ1-2
d_call: -

cdr3_nt: TGTGCCAGCAGCTTAGGAAGCGGGAGGGCGAACGAGCAGTACTTC
cdr3_aa: CASSLGSGRANEQYF
clone_size: -
v_call: TRBV7-9
j_call: TRBJ2-7
d_call: TRBD2

cdr3_nt: TGTGCTAGTGGCCGACAAGGGGGCGCGGCGAACACTGAAGCTTTCTTT
cdr3_aa: CASGRQGGAANTEAFF
clone_size: -
v_call: TRBV12-5
j_call: TRBJ1-1
d_call: TRBD1

cdr3_nt: TGTGCCAGCAGCCCGAGACAGAACCTAGCCAAAAACATTCAGTACTTC
cdr3_aa: CASSPRQNLAKNIQYF
clone_size: -
v_call: TRBV5-4
j_call: TRBJ2-4
d_call: -

cdr3_nt: TGCGCCAGCAGCTTGTTCGGGGATGGAAATGAAAAACTGTTTTTT
cdr3_aa: CASSLFGDGNEKLFF
clone_size: -
v_call: TRBV5-1
j_call: TRBJ1-4
d_call: -

cdr3_nt: TGTGCCAGCTCACCAGACAGGAAGAATGAAAAACTGTTTTTT
cdr3_aa: CASSPDRKNEKLFF
clone_size: -
v_call: TRBV18
j_call: TRBJ1-4
d_call: -

cdr3_nt: TGCGCCAGCAGCTTGGGACAGGGGAACGATGGCTACACCTTC
cdr3_aa: CASSLGQGNDGYTF
clone_size: -
v_call: TRBV5-1
j_call: TRBJ1-2
d_call: TRBD1

cdr3_nt: TGTGCCAGCAGCAAGGGAGGGCCGTACACTGAAGCTTTCTTT
cdr3_aa: CASSKGGPYTEAFF
clone_size: once
v_call: TRBV21-1
j_call: TRBJ1-1
d_call: -

cdr3_nt: TGCGCCAGCAGCTTGGAGGGGGCAGGCACTGAAGCTTTCTTT
cdr3_aa: CASSLEGAGTEAFF
clone_size: -
v_call: TRBV5-1
j_call: TRBJ1-1
d_call: TRBD1

cdr3_nt: TGTGCCAGCCAGGGGACAGGGGTTCATCAGCCCCAGCATTTT
cdr3_aa: CASQGTGVHQPQHF
clone_size: once
v_call: TRBV19
j_call: TRBJ1-5
d_call: TRBD1

cdr3_nt: TGCGCCAGCAGCCGGGAGACCGGGACAGGGGTTTGGGAGCAGTACTTC
cdr3_aa: CASSRETGTGVWEQYF
clone_size: -
v_call: TRBV5-1
j_call: TRBJ2-7
d_call: TRBD1

cdr3_nt: TGTGCCAGCAGCCCGATAGCGGGAGGGCCAATCGATGAGCAGTTCTTC
cdr3_aa: CASSPIAGGPIDEQFF
clone_size: -
v_call: TRBV7-9
j_call: TRBJ2-1
d_call: TRBD2

cdr3_nt: TGCGCCAGCAGCTTGGCGACTAGCGGCCCCACAGATACGCAGTATTTT
cdr3_aa: CASSLATSGPTDTQYF
clone_size: -
v_call: TRBV5-1
j_call: TRBJ2-3
d_call: TRBD2

cdr3_nt: TGCGCCAGCAGTACCACAGTGAACACTGAAGCTTTCTTT
cdr3_aa: CASSTTVNTEAFF
clone_size: -
v_call: TRBV23-1
j_call: TRBJ1-1
d_call: -

cdr3_nt: TGCGCCAGCAGGATCCTAGGGGACACTGAAGCTTTCTTT
cdr3_aa: CASRILGDTEAFF
clone_size: -
v_call: TRBV5-1
j_call: TRBJ1-1
d_call: -

cdr3_nt: TGCGCCAGCAGCTCTGGGGCGGTCTCTGGAAACACCATATATTTT
cdr3_aa: CASSSGAVSGNTIYF
clone_size: -
v_call: TRBV5-1
j_call: TRBJ1-3
d_call: -

cdr3_nt: TGTGCCAGCAGTACTGGACAGGGTATGTCGTACGAGCAGTACTTC
cdr3_aa: CASSTGQGMSYEQYF
clone_size: once
v_call: TRBV6-5
j_call: TRBJ2-7
d_call: TRBD1

cdr3_nt: TGTGCCAGCAGTGAACGGACAGGGGGCGCAGATACGCAGTATTTT
cdr3_aa: CASSERTGGADTQYF
clone_size: few
v_call: TRBV6-1
j_call: TRBJ2-3
d_call: TRBD1

cdr3_nt: TGTGCCAGCCAATTAGCCGGGGGGTACACCGGGGAGCTGTTTTTT
cdr3_aa: CASQLAGGYTGELFF
clone_size: -
v_call: TRBV6-6
j_call: TRBJ2-2
d_call: TRBD2

cdr3_nt: TGTGCCAGCTCACCTTGGGACGGGAGGGAAGCTTTCTTT
cdr3_aa: CASSPWDGREAFF
clone_size: -
v_call: TRBV18
j_call: TRBJ1-1
d_call: -

cdr3_nt: TGCGCCAGCAGTCATGGACTAGCGGGACATCTCTACAATGAGCAGTTCTTC
cdr3_aa: CASSHGLAGHLYNEQFF
clone_size: -
v_call: TRBV5-1
j_call: TRBJ2-1
d_call: TRBD2